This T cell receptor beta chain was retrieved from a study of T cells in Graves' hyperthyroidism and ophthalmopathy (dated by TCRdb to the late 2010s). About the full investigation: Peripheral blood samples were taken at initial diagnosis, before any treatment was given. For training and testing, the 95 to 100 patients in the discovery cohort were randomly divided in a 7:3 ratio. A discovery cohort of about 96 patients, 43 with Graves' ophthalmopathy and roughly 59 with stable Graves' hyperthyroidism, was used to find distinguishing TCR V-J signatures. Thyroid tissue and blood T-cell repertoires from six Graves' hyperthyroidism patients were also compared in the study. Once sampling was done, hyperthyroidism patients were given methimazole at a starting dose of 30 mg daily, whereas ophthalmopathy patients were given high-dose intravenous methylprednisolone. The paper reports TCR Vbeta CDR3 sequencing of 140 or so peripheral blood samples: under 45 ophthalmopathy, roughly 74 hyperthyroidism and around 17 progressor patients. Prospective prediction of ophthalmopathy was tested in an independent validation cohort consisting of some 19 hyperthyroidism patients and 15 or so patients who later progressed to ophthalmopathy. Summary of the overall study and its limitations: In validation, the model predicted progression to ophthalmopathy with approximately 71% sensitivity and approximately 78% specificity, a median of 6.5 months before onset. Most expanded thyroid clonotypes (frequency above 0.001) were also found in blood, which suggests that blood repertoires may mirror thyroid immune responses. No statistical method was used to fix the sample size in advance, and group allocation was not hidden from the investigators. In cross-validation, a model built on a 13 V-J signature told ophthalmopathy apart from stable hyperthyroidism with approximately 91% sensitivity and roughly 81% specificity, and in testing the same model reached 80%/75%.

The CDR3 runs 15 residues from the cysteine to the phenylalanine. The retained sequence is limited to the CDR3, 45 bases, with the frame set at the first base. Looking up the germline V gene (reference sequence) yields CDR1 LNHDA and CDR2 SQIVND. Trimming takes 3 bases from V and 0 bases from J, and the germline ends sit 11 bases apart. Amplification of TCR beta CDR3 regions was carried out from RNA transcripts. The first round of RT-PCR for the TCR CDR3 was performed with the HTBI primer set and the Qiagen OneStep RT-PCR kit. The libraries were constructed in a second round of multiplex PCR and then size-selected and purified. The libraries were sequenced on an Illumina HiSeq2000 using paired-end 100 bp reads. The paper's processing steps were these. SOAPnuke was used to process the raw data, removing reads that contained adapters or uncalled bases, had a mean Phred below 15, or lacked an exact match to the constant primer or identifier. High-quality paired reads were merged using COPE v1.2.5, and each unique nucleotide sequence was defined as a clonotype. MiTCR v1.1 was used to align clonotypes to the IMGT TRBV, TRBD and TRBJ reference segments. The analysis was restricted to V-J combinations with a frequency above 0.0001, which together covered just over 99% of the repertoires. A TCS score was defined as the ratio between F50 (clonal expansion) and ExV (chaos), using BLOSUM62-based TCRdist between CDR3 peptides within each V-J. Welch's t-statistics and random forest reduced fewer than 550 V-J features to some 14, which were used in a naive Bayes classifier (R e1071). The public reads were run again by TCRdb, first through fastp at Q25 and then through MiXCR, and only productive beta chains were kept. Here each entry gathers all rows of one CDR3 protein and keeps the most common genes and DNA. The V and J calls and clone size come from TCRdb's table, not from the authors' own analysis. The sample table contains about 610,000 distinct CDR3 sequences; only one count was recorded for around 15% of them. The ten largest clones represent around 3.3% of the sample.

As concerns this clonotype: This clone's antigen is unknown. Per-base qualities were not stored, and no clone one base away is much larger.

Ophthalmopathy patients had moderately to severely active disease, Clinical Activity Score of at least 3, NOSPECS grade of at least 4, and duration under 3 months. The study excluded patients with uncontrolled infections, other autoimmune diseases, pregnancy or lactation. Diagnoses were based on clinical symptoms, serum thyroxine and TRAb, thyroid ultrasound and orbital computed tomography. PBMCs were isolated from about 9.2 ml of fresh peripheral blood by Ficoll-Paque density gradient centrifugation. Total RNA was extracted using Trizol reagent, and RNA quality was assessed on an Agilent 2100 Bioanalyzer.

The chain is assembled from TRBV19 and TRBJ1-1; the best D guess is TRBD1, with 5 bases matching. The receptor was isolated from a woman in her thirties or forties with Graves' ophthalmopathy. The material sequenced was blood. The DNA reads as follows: TGTGCCAGTAGTATTACAGGAAGGATGAACACTGAAGCTTTCTTT. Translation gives CASSITGRMNTEAFF.